Listed below are T cell receptor beta chains from one sample, sequenced in a study of post-analysis software for immune sequencing data. TCRdb reprocessed the PCR reads with MiXCR, giving one entry per CDR3 protein. The sample includes hundreds of thousands of distinct CDR3 sequences, 25% to 30% of them seen just once. The sequenced sample consisted of blood. The source of these receptors is a girl aged 5 to 17 with multiple sclerosis. Both conserved end residues are part of each CDR3. The D gene is left open where the match is weak. Clone sizes are given selectively: once, few, many, or a class where the clone is expanded.

D,V,J,size,DNA,CDR3
-,TRBV6-4,TRBJ2-1,-,TGTGTCAGCAGCATCGGGCACGTAGGCATATTAAGGAGCTCCTACAATGAGCAGTTCTTC,CVSSIGHVGILRSSYNEQFF
-,TRBV6-5,TRBJ1-6,-,TGTGCCAGCAGGGACGACGCTTATAATTCACCCCTCCACTTT,CASRDDAYNSPLHF
TRBD2,TRBV6-1,TRBJ2-1,few,TGTGCCAGCAGGACTAGCGGTACCAATGAGCAGTTCTTC,CASRTSGTNEQFF
TRBD1,TRBV29-1,TRBJ2-3,-,TGCAGCGTTGCAGGGGGCTCAGGGTATACGCAGTATTTT,CSVAGGSGYTQYF
TRBD2,TRBV6-5,TRBJ2-1,-,TGTGCCAGCAGTGCAGGCGGGGGGGCTGGAAATGAGCAGTTCTTC,CASSAGGGAGNEQFF
-,TRBV29-1,TRBJ2-3,-,TGCAGCGTCCGTCGAGGAGGAGCGGCAGGAATAAGCACAGATACGCAGTATTTT,CSVRRGGAAGISTDTQYF
TRBD1,TRBV13,TRBJ1-4,-,TGTGCCAGCAGCCCCCCCCTCGGGACAGGGGGAAATGAAAAACTGTTTTTT,CASSPPLGTGGNEKLFF
-,TRBV5-1,TRBJ1-4,few,TGCGCCAGCAGCCGACAGGTCCCTAATGAAAAACTGTTTTTT,CASSRQVPNEKLFF
TRBD1,TRBV15,TRBJ2-1,-,TGTGCCACCAGCAGAGAGAGAGGGGGCGTTATAGGCAATGAGCAGTTCTTC,CATSRERGGVIGNEQFF
TRBD2,TRBV20-1,TRBJ2-3,-,TGCACCACGGAGCGGGGGAGCACAGATACGCAGTATTTT,CTTERGSTDTQYF
-,TRBV20-1,TRBJ2-1,-,TGCAGTGCTAGTTTCATTGGGGAACGACACAATGAGCAGTTCTTC,CSASFIGERHNEQFF
TRBD1,TRBV28,TRBJ2-4,-,TGTGCCAGCACTGGGACAGGGGGAAACATTCAGTACTTC,CASTGTGGNIQYF
TRBD2,TRBV5-1,TRBJ2-1,few,TGCGCCAGCCACCTCACAGCTAGCGGGAGGAGGGATGAGCAGTTCTTC,CASHLTASGRRDEQFF
-,TRBV15,TRBJ1-6,few,TGTGCCACCAGCAGAGCGGGCACCACAGTCCTCCACTTT,CATSRAGTTVLHF
-,TRBV6-6,TRBJ1-2,-,TGTGCCAGCGTCCGATCGTCCCCCGAGGGGCAGGGCTATGGCTACACCTTC,CASVRSSPEGQGYGYTF
-,TRBV29-1,TRBJ2-1,few,TGCAGCGCCCAAGGGGGGGAGGGAAGCTCCTACAATGAGCAGTTCTTC,CSAQGGEGSSYNEQFF
TRBD2,TRBV27,TRBJ2-1,many,TGTGCCAGCACCCGTAGCGGGAGTAGAGATGAGCAGTTCTTC,CASTRSGSRDEQFF
-,TRBV4-2,TRBJ1-5,few,TGTGCCAGCAGCCAAGATTCGTCGGCGGACAATCAGCCCCAGCATTTT,CASSQDSSADNQPQHF
TRBD1,TRBV20-1,TRBJ2-7,few,TGCAGTGCTAGAGGACCGACAGGGATATCCTACGAGCAGTACTTC,CSARGPTGISYEQYF
TRBD2,TRBV6-2/TRBV6-3,TRBJ2-7,-,TGTGCCAGCAGGTTCAGCGGGAGGGCCTACGAGCAGTACTTC,CASRFSGRAYEQYF
-,TRBV6-1,TRBJ2-7,-,TGTGCCAGCAGCACGGGGGTGGCAACCTACGAGCAGTACTTC,CASSTGVATYEQYF
-,TRBV20-1,TRBJ1-2,many,TGCAGTGCTAGGGCTGCATCAGGGAACCATGGCTACACCTTC,CSARAASGNHGYTF
-,TRBV18,TRBJ2-5,-,TGTGCCAGCTCACCAAAAGAGGGGACCCAGTACTTC,CASSPKEGTQYF
TRBD2,TRBV7-2,TRBJ2-5,-,TGTGCCAGCAGCCAGCCCAAACCGGGGGGTGAGCAGTACTTC,CASSQPKPGGEQYF
-,TRBV27,TRBJ1-2,-,TGTGCCAGCCTATCACCCAACTATGGCTACACCTTC,CASLSPNYGYTF
-,TRBV5-1,TRBJ2-3,few,TGCGCCAGCAGCCGGGCCTCTTTAACTACGCAGTATTTT,CASSRASLTTQYF
TRBD2,TRBV9,TRBJ2-1,-,TGTGCCAGCAGCCTGACTAGCGGGGGCCTACGAAATGAGCAGTTCTTC,CASSLTSGGLRNEQFF
-,TRBV2,TRBJ1-5,-,TGTGCCAGCAGTGAAGCGCCCGACAGAAGGCCCCAGCATTTT,CASSEAPDRRPQHF
-,TRBV2,TRBJ2-1,-,TGTGCCGTAACCCCCCGTGGGTGGAGTTCCAATGAGCAGTTCTTC,CAVTPRGWSSNEQFF
TRBD2,TRBV7-2,TRBJ2-4,-,TGTGCCAGCAGCTTAGTGGGACTAGCGGCCAAAAACATTCAGTACTTC,CASSLVGLAAKNIQYF
-,TRBV11-2,TRBJ1-6,few,TGCGCCACCCGAATACATGATTCACCCCTCCACTTT,CATRIHDSPLHF
-,TRBV7-2,TRBJ2-6,-,TGTGCCAGCAGCTTCCGGGGTGACTGGGCTGGGGCCAACGTCCTGACTTTC,CASSFRGDWAGANVLTF
-,TRBV29-1,TRBJ2-7,many,TGCAGCGTTGATGAGGGCAGGCCGGGCGAGCAGTACTTC,CSVDEGRPGEQYF
-,TRBV10-3,TRBJ2-5,once,TGTGCCATCTCTGATAAGGGAGGTAGGGAGGAGACCCAGTACTTC,CAISDKGGREETQYF
-,TRBV28,TRBJ1-1,few,TGTGCCAGCAGTCCGCACCATGTGAACACTGAAGCTTTCTTT,CASSPHHVNTEAFF